Following are 5 T cell receptor beta chains from one sample sequenced in a study of shared clonotypes between healthy human individuals. The data were produced by immunoSEQ multiplex PCR, yet TCRdb's version contains in-frame clones alone and is incomplete. Here the sample spans some 2,000,000 clones, about 95% being singletons. The specimen sequenced was naive CD4+ T cells sorted from blood. Regarding subset: CD45RA+ positively selected. The source is a man aged 18 to 30 in good health.

The rearrangement joins TRBV5-5 to TRBJ2-3; unclear D gene. The ends were cut back, 0 bases at V and 2 bases at J, with 10 bases in the middle. CDR3 length: 15 amino acids. CDR1 and CDR2 from the germline V gene are SGHKS and YYEKEE (reference sequence). CDR3 loop: CASSLGGPVTDTQYF. The CDR3 region has the DNA TGTGCCAGCAGCTTGGGAGGCCCGGTCACAGATACGCAGTATTTT. The whole variable domain, remainder taken from reference TRBV5-5 and TRBJ2-3, is DAGVTQSPTHLIKTRGQQVTLRCSPISGHKSVSWYQQVLGQGPQFIFQYYEKEERGRGNFPDRFSARQFPNYSSELNVNALLLGDSALYLCASSLGGPVTDTQYFGPGTRLTVL.

The chain carries TRBV6-1 and TRBJ2-3; D is uncertain. The germline V gene has CDR1 MNHNS and CDR2 SASEGT. V shed 1 base and J shed 4 bases, with 15 bases lying between them. The CDR3 spans 16 residues. CDR3 protein: CASSEVKPKLPDTQYF. CDR3 nucleotide sequence: TGTGCCAGCAGTGAAGTGAAGCCGAAACTCCCAGATACGCAGTATTTT.

The chain uses TRBV5-4 and TRBJ1-6, with 7 bases fitting TRBD1. CDR1 is SGHNT, CDR2 YYREEE, per germline (reference sequence). The CDR3 runs 15 residues. V lost 4 bases and J lost 5; bases outside the gene matches: 6. The CDR3 nucleotides are TGTGCCAGCAGCCCTCCGGGACAGAATAATTCACCCCTCCACTTT. Translating gives CASSPPGQNNSPLHF.

The rearrangement joins TRBV5-1 to TRBJ1-1; D gene uncertain. The germline V gene encodes CDR1 SGHRS and CDR2 YFSETQ. The CDR3 length is 13 residues. The V end lost 6 bases, the J end lost 7 bases, and 16 bases lay between the germline ends. For the CDR3, the DNA is TGCGCCAGCAACCCTGGAGGCAACGGTGAAGCTTTCTTT. It encodes CASNPGGNGEAFF.

This clone has just one count. V and J are TRBV9 and TRBJ2-3; D call uncertain. The CDR3 has 18 residues. CDR1 is SGDLS and CDR2 is YYNGEE in the germline V gene. V lost 0 bases and J 0 bases, leaving 17 bases between the germline ends. The DNA for the CDR3 is TGTGCCAGCAGCGTAGCTACCCCACAGATGGCTAGCACAGATACGCAGTATTTT. This codes for CASSVATPQMASTDTQYF.